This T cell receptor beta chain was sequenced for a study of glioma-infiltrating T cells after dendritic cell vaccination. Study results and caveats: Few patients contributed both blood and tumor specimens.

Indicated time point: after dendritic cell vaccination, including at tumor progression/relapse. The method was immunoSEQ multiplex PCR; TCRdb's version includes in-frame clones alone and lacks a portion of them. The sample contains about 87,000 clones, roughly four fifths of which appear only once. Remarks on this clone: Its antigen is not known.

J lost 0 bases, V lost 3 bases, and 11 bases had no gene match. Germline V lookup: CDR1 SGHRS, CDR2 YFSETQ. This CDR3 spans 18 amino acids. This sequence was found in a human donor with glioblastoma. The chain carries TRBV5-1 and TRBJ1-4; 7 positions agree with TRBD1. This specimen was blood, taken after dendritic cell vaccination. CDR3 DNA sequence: TGCGCCAGCAGCTCCCGGATCAACAGGGGAGCAACTAATGAAAAACTGTTTTTT. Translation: CASSSRINRGATNEKLFF.